Shown below are 10 T cell receptor beta chains from a single sample sequenced in a study of blood T cells in healthy people across ages. The second PCR ran roughly 6 to 11 cycles with a sample-barcoded 5' primer and J-beta primers. TCRdb reprocessed the 5' RACE reads with MiXCR, giving one entry per CDR3 protein. The sample has 730,000 or so distinct CDR3 sequences, roughly 44% seen once; the top ten hold approximately 22%. The source material was blood. The origin of the receptors is a woman aged 55-69 years in good health.

The rearrangement joins TRBV28 to TRBJ2-7, with D perhaps TRBD2 (6 bases). V lost 3 bases and J lost 3, with 9 bases in between. Per the germline V gene, CDR1 is MDHEN and CDR2 is SYDVKM. The CDR3 covers 13 residues. This CDR3 is CASSFGGNYEQYF. CDR3 coding DNA: TGTGCCAGCAGTTTTGGGGGGAACTACGAGCAGTACTTC. The whole variable domain, remainder taken from reference TRBV28 and TRBJ2-7, is DVKVTQSSRYLVKRTGEKVFLECVQDMDHENMFWYRQDPGLGLRLIYFSYDVKMKEKGDIPEGYSVSREKKERFSLILESASTNQTSMYLCASSFGGNYEQYFGPGTRLTVT.

J is TRBJ1-1 and V is TRBV29-1, with a weak D call TRBD1 (6 bases). The CDR3 extends over 13 amino acids. Germline V gives CDR1 SQVTM, CDR2 ANQGSEA. Between the trimmed V and J ends, which lost 7 bases and 4 bases, there was a span of 16 bases. This CDR3 is CSADRTSGTEAFF. As DNA, the CDR3 is TGCAGCGCGGACAGAACCAGCGGCACTGAAGCTTTCTTT.

This chain links TRBV7-3 with TRBJ2-2; no firm D call. Trimming stripped 1 base from V and 1 base from J, with 1 base between. The germline V gene encodes CDR1 SGHTA and CDR2 FQGTGA. The CDR3 spans 13 residues. CDR3 loop: CASSLKNTGELFF. The DNA for the CDR3 is TGTGCCAGCAGCTTAAAGAACACCGGGGAGCTGTTTTTT. The full variable domain, with the rest looked up from reference TRBV7-3 and TRBJ2-2, is GAGVSQTPSNKVTEKGKYVELRCDPISGHTALYWYRQSLGQGPEFLIYFQGTGAADDSGLPNDRFFAVRPEGSVSTLKIQRTERGDSAVYLCASSLKNTGELFFGEGSRLTVL.

This chain joins TRBV20-1 and TRBJ2-5; D gene unclear. This CDR3 has 12 residues. The V and J ends lost 0 bases and 11 bases respectively, with 13 bases between them. Germline V lookup: CDR1 DFQATT, CDR2 SNEGSKA (reference sequence). As DNA, the CDR3 is TGCAGTGCTAGAGAGGATGTGCATGAGCAGTACTTC. Its protein is CSAREDVHEQYF.

This clonotype was recorded a few times. The chain employs TRBV11-3 and TRBJ2-1; D ambiguous. V was cut by 5 bases and J by 8 bases, with 7 bases left in between. Germline loops: CDR1 SGHNT, CDR2 YENEEA. The CDR3 contains 11 residues. CDR3 residues: CASSARDEQFF. Here the CDR3 DNA reads TGTGCCAGCAGCGCCCGAGATGAGCAGTTCTTC. The full variable domain, its missing parts supplied by reference TRBV11-3 and TRBJ2-1, is EAGVVQSPRYKIIEKKQPVAFWCNPISGHNTLYWYLQNLGQGPELLIRYENEEAVDDSQLPKDRFSAERLKGVDSTLKIQPAELGDSAVYLCASSARDEQFFGPGTRLTVL.

The J gene is TRBJ2-5, the V gene TRBV20-1; D is unclear. TRBJ2-7 matches the DNA end more closely, so the J call is doubtful. Germline V gene sequence: CDR1 DFQATT, CDR2 SNEGSKA (reference sequence). The CDR3 length is 13 residues. The CDR3 loop is CSAPRPGSYEQYF. The CDR3 DNA reads TGCAGTGCCCCCCGGCCGGGTTCCTACGAGCAGTACTTC.

With respect to this clonotype: The junction departs from germline at one end; a sequencing error may be responsible. The CDR3 loop reads CASSYSVSGATYERYF. In nucleotides, the CDR3 is TGTGCCAGCAGTTACTCGGTTAGCGGGGCAACCTACGAGCGGTACTTC. The chain employs TRBV6-5 and TRBJ2-7, with TRBD2 identical over 8 bases. Germline V lookup: CDR1 MNHEY, CDR2 SVGAGI. The CDR3 runs to 16 residues.

CDR3 sequence reads: CASSAGYSYEQYF. The CDR3 DNA follows: TGTGCCAGCAGCGCGGGGTACAGTTACGAGCAGTACTTC. The chain joins TRBV9 to TRBJ2-7, with D possibly TRBD2 on 5 matching bases. Trimming pared 3 bases from V and 4 bases from J, leaving 11 bases between. The CDR3 length is 13 residues. The germline CDR1 and CDR2 sequences are SGDLS and YYNGEE.

The V call is TRBV2, the J call TRBJ2-1, with 10 bases matching TRBD2. From germline, CDR1 is SNHLY and CDR2 FYNNEI. With V trimmed by 4 bases and J by 8 bases, 5 bases remained unmatched. The CDR3 spans 14 residues. This chain's CDR3 is CASSVLAGNDEQFF. The CDR3 DNA follows: TGTGCCAGCAGTGTACTAGCGGGAAACGATGAGCAGTTCTTC. The full variable domain, in which reference TRBV2 and TRBJ2-1 provide the parts outside the CDR3, is EPEVTQTPSHQVTQMGQEVILRCVPISNHLYFYWYRQILGQKVEFLVSFYNNEISEKSEIFDDQFSVERPDGSNFTLKIRSTKLEDSAMYFCASSVLAGNDEQFFGPGTRLTVL.

The rearrangement links TRBV27 to TRBJ1-6; a weak D match, TRBD1 (6 bases). V lost 6 bases to trimming and J lost 7 bases, with 22 bases between them. This CDR3 spans 17 amino acids. The germline V gene encodes CDR1 MNHEY and CDR2 SMNVEV (reference sequence). The CDR3 region is CASRSPRGAYSNSPLHF. The DNA of the CDR3 is TGTGCCAGCAGGAGCCCCAGGGGCGCCTACAGCAATTCACCCCTCCACTTT.